Following are 22 T cell receptor beta chains from one sample sequenced in a study of T cell responses to AZD1222 COVID-19 vaccine. Clones were read by immunoSEQ multiplex PCR, and TCRdb kept only the in-frame ones, dropping some. The sample lists roughly 190,000 clones, more than 85% occurring once. Sequenced here: peripheral blood, sampled on day 0 of AZD1222 vaccination. These receptors were obtained from an adult in good health.

This clone is a singleton in its sample. The V and J genes are TRBV5-1 and TRBJ1-2; D is undetermined. This CDR3 has 13 residues. Per germline, CDR1 SGHRS and CDR2 YFSETQ. The V and J ends lost 4 bases and 3 bases respectively, with 10 bases between them. The CDR3 DNA follows: TGCGCCAGCAGCCCGGGCGCGGACTATGGCTACACCTTC. Translation: CASSPGADYGYTF.

The CDR3 reads CASSPTGAGNTIYF. The CDR3 nucleotides are TGTGCCAGCAGTCCAACGGGGGCTGGAAACACCATATATTTT. J is TRBJ1-3 and V is TRBV27, with D possibly matching TRBD1 (5 bases). Trimming stripped 5 bases from V and 2 bases from J, with 10 bases between. The CDR3 is made up of 14 amino acids. CDR1 MNHEY and CDR2 SMNVEV come from the germline V gene (reference sequence).

V usage is TRBV14 and J usage is TRBJ2-3; 7 bases match TRBD2. The V segment lost 3 bases and the J segment 2 bases; nucleotides outside the gene matches: 5. Per the germline V gene, CDR1 is SGHDN and CDR2 is FVKESK. The CDR3 runs to 15 residues. The CDR3 DNA sequence: TGTGCCAGCAGCCAGGCGGGAGTGTTCACAGATACGCAGTATTTT. It encodes CASSQAGVFTDTQYF.

V and J are TRBV18 and TRBJ2-1; 8 bases align to TRBD1. Per germline, CDR1 KGHSH and CDR2 LQKENI. V lost 6 bases, J lost 7 bases, and 5 bases stayed unmatched. The CDR3 extends over 13 amino acids. The CDR3 region has the DNA TGTGCCAGCTCGGGACAGGCCAAAAATGAGCAGTTCTTC. Translation: CASSGQAKNEQFF.

The rearrangement links TRBV7-9 to TRBJ1-3; D gene unclear. V was shortened by 11 bases and J by 2 bases, with 19 bases between the two germline ends. Germline lookup yields CDR1 SEHNR and CDR2 FQNEAQ (reference sequence). This CDR3 region has 15 residues. CDR3 region: CAGRKGLGPGNTIYF. The CDR3 DNA is TGTGCCGGACGCAAGGGTCTCGGGCCTGGAAACACCATATATTTT.

The gene calls are TRBV27 and TRBJ1-2, with D unclear. V was clipped by 6 bases and J by 0 bases, with 11 bases between them. CDR1 MNHEY and CDR2 SMNVEV come from the germline V gene (reference sequence). This CDR3 is built from 14 residues. The CDR3 protein is CASSHRYSNYGYTF. The DNA of the CDR3 is TGTGCCAGCAGCCACAGATATTCTAACTATGGCTACACCTTC.

The rearrangement joins TRBV6-7 to TRBJ2-7; D call uncertain. TRBV6-7 is an ORF for which the function is uncertain. The V end was cut by 7 bases, the J end by 3 bases, with 16 bases between. This CDR3 region has 14 residues. The CDR3: CASKIHDVYYEQYF. CDR3 nucleotides: TGTGCCAGCAAGATCCACGACGTCTACTACGAGCAGTACTTC.

CDR3 amino acids: CASSGRTGVYTGELFF. CDR3 sequence (DNA): TGTGCCAGCAGCGGGCGGACGGGAGTTTACACCGGGGAGCTGTTTTTT. This chain links TRBV3-1 (or the pseudogene TRBV3-2) with TRBJ2-2, with D possibly matching TRBD2 (6 bases). Germline CDR1 is LGHDT and CDR2 is YNNKEL (reference sequence). Trimming removed 5 bases at V and 3 bases at J, with 16 bases between. CDR3 length: 16 residues.

The chain carries TRBV5-1 and TRBJ2-7, with D possibly matching TRBD1 (6 bases). V dropped 5 bases and J dropped 1 base, with 16 bases sitting between them. Germline V lookup: CDR1 SGHRS, CDR2 YFSETQ. The CDR3 length is 15 residues. The CDR3 spells CASRFQTGSSYEQYF. In DNA, the CDR3 is TGCGCCAGCAGGTTTCAGACAGGATCTTCCTACGAGCAGTACTTC.

V gene TRBV20-1 combines with J gene TRBJ1-1; D gene unclear. This CDR3 is built from 10 residues. From germline, CDR1 is DFQATT and CDR2 SNEGSKA (reference sequence). Trimming removed 0 bases at V and 7 bases at J, with 3 bases between. The CDR3: CSARDSEAFF. The CDR3 DNA follows: TGCAGTGCTAGAGACAGTGAAGCTTTCTTT.

The chain combines TRBV5-1 with TRBJ1-4; tentatively, D is TRBD1 (5 bases). CDR1 and CDR2 from the germline V gene are SGHRS and YFSETQ. This CDR3 is 15 amino acids long. Trimming cost V 3 bases and J 8 bases, with 17 bases left between them. CDR3 sequence: CASSWGGGSREKLFF. The DNA for the CDR3 is TGCGCCAGCAGCTGGGGCGGCGGGTCTAGGGAAAAACTGTTTTTT.

The chain employs TRBV21-1 and TRBJ2-1; the table gives TRBD1 as D, unverified against the DNA. TRBV21-1 is described as a pseudogene. This CDR3 spans 18 amino acids. The CDR3, as DNA: TGTGCCAGCAGCAAGGAGGCTCAGGGGGCGAAGCCCTACAATGAGCAGTTCTTC. Translation: CASSKEAQGAKPYNEQFF.

CDR3 protein: CASRGQSHSWGEQYF. In DNA, the CDR3 is TGTGCCAGCAGAGGACAGTCACACTCGTGGGGGGAGCAGTACTTC. The chain recombines TRBV6-5 with TRBJ2-7; D is perhaps TRBD1 (6 bases). Trimming took 6 bases from V and 7 from J, leaving 22 bases between them. CDR1 is MNHEY and CDR2 is SVGAGI in the germline V gene. The CDR3 has 15 residues.

The chain has TRBV18 and TRBJ2-5, with a possible D match to TRBD2 (6 bases). The V end was cut by 3 bases, the J end by 4 bases, with 9 bases between. The germline gives CDR1 KGHSH, CDR2 LQKENI. The CDR3 loop spans 13 amino acids. In DNA, the CDR3 is TGTGCCAGCTCACCTGGAGGGGTAGAGACCCAGTACTTC. This codes for CASSPGGVETQYF.

The gene calls are TRBV10-3 and TRBJ2-2; 8 nucleotides align to TRBD1. Germline CDR1 ENHRY, CDR2 SYGVKD. The trim removed 10 bases at V and 3 bases at J, leaving 13 bases unmatched. The CDR3 is 16 residues long. The CDR3 DNA reads as TGTGCCACGAAAACCGGGACAGGTAGTTACACCGGGGAGCTGTTTTTT. Translated, it gives CATKTGTGSYTGELFF.

V and J are TRBV4-1 and TRBJ1-1; 8 positions match TRBD1. V shed 3 bases and J 11 bases; nucleotides not matched to a gene: 5. The CDR3 is made up of 12 amino acids. The germline gives CDR1 MGHRA, CDR2 YSYEKL. The CDR3, as DNA: TGCGCCAGCAGCCACCTGGACAGGGACGCTTTCTTT. Its protein is CASSHLDRDAFF.

This chain uses TRBV7-9 with TRBJ1-2, with TRBD1 matching 10 bases. Germline assignment: CDR1 SEHNR and CDR2 FQNEAQ (reference sequence). The CDR3 runs 15 residues. The V segment lost 4 bases and the J segment 0 bases; nucleotides outside the gene matches: 2. CDR3 DNA sequence: TGTGCCAGCAGCTCAGGGACAGGGGCTAACTATGGCTACACCTTC. Translating gives CASSSGTGANYGYTF.

The gene calls are TRBV15 and TRBJ1-1, with a tentative D call TRBD1 (6 bases). The germline gives CDR1 LNHNV, CDR2 YYDKDF (reference sequence). V lost 5 bases to trimming and J lost 11 bases, with 12 bases between them. This CDR3 is built from 11 residues. The CDR3 sequence: CATSAGTFAFF. Here the CDR3 DNA reads TGTGCCACCAGCGCCGGGACATTCGCTTTCTTT.

As DNA, the CDR3 is TGTGCCAGCAGCCATGAGGCCCCTGGCAGCGGGGGACCCGATCTGGAAGAGACCCAGTACTTC. Amino acid sequence: CASSHEAPGSGGPDLEETQYF. The rearrangement joins TRBV4-2 to TRBJ2-5; 8 bases are shared with TRBD2. The CDR3 is 21 amino acids. The V gene end was trimmed by 3 bases and the J gene end by 3 bases; junction bases not matched to a gene: 24. Germline lookup yields CDR1 LGHNA and CDR2 YNFKEQ.

The chain recombines TRBV4-1 with TRBJ1-2, with D unclear. This CDR3 spans 15 amino acids. The V gene's germline CDR1 is MGHRA and CDR2 YSYEKL. Trimming removed 4 bases at V and 2 bases at J, with 14 bases between. The CDR3 loop is CASSPFPWYNYGYTF. The CDR3 DNA sequence: TGCGCCAGCAGCCCATTCCCATGGTACAACTATGGCTACACCTTC.

The J gene is TRBJ2-6, the V gene TRBV7-9; D not certain. Trimming left V 5 bases short and J 0 bases short, with 8 bases between. The germline V gene encodes CDR1 SEHNR and CDR2 FQNEAQ (reference sequence). The CDR3 totals 15 residues. This CDR3 reads CASSVISSGANVLTF. The CDR3, as DNA: TGTGCCAGCAGCGTAATAAGCTCTGGGGCCAACGTCCTGACTTTC.

The chain couples TRBV5-1 to TRBJ2-1; tentative D call: TRBD1 (6 bases). The V end lost 6 bases, the J end lost 6 bases, and 13 bases lay between the germline ends. Looked up from germline, CDR1 is SGHRS and CDR2 is YFSETQ. The CDR3 spans 13 residues. CDR3 in amino acids: CASNLGTTNEQFF. Here the CDR3 DNA reads TGCGCCAGCAATCTAGGGACAACCAATGAGCAGTTCTTC.